This T cell receptor (beta chain) appears in the sequencing data of a study of naive and memory T cell subsets. Alpha and beta libraries were amplified separately from the second PCR onward. CD4 T cells were positively selected, then CD8 T cells from the CD4-negative fraction. An equimolar mix of two oligonucleotides served as the beta constant-region primer for TRBC1 and TRBC2. MiXCR, applied by TCRdb to the UMI-ligation and nested PCR reads, yields one record per CDR3 protein. This table has some 85,000 distinct CDR3 sequences, about an eighth appearing once. The CDR3 runs to 15 residues. V lost 0 bases and J lost 0, with 6 bases in between. Germline V gene data show CDR1 as MNHEY and CDR2 as SMNVEV (reference sequence).

The specimen was central memory CD4+ T cells from blood. The receptor was isolated from a human donor in good health. The V and J genes are TRBV27 and TRBJ2-1; D not resolved. CDR3 loop: CASSLSFFSYNEQFF. CDR3 sequence (DNA): TGTGCCAGCAGTTTATCATTCTTCTCCTACAATGAGCAGTTCTTC.